Listed below are T cell receptor beta chains from one sample, sequenced in a study of T cell clones after liver transplantation. Profiled with immunoSEQ multiplex PCR; TCRdb holds only in-frame clones, not every one. The table has 95,000 to 130,000 clones, roughly nine tenths seen once; the top ten hold 0.65% to 0.95%. The sample in question was CD4+ T cells from blood, obtained 12 months after liver transplant. The receptors originated from a human patient who received a liver transplant. Some T cells may be the graft donor's. Both conserved end residues are part of each CDR3. The order of the fields is V gene, clone size, D gene, J gene, CDR3 DNA, CDR3 protein. D genes are given only for firm matches. Expanded clones get a size class; other rows say once, few or many, or leave the size out.

TRBV19	-	TRBD2	TRBJ2-3	TGTGCCAGTAGTATCCTAGCGGGAGTAACTAGCACAGATACGCAGTATTTT	CASSILAGVTSTDTQYF
TRBV29-1	-	-	TRBJ2-7	TGCAGCGTTGTCTTCAGCTATCCCAAGTCCTACGAGCAGTACTTC	CSVVFSYPKSYEQYF
TRBV5-1	-	TRBD1	TRBJ2-5	TGCGCCAGCAGCACTGGACAGGGCTCCCAAGAGACCCAGTACTTC	CASSTGQGSQETQYF
TRBV28	few	-	TRBJ1-2	TGTGCCAGCTGGACCAGGGATGGCTACACCTTC	CASWTRDGYTF
TRBV7-2	-	-	TRBJ2-1	TGTGCCAGCAGCTTAGTAGCGACGTACAATGAGCAGTTCTTC	CASSLVATYNEQFF
TRBV28	-	TRBD2	TRBJ2-6	TGTGCCAGCAGTTTATTAGCGGGGAGCTCTGGGGCCAACGTCCTGACTTTC	CASSLLAGSSGANVLTF
TRBV13	-	-	TRBJ2-4	TGTGCCAGCACCGAAACTCTCCCGGGGCAGGGCAAAAACATTCAGTACTTC	CASTETLPGQGKNIQYF
TRBV11-3	few	TRBD2	TRBJ2-3	TGTGCCAGCAGCTTAAAGGGACTACGTGGCGATACGCAGTATTTT	CASSLKGLRGDTQYF
TRBV5-1	-	-	TRBJ1-1	TGCGCCAGCAGCTTGTCAGACACTGAAGCTTTCTTT	CASSLSDTEAFF
TRBV15	-	-	TRBJ2-7	TGTGCCACCAGCAGAGATCACCGGGCTTGGTACTTC	CATSRDHRAWYF
TRBV11-3	-	TRBD2	TRBJ2-3	TGTGCCAGCAGTCAACCCACACTAGCGGGATCAGATACGCAGTATTTT	CASSQPTLAGSDTQYF
TRBV4-3	-	-	TRBJ2-7	TGCGCCAGCAGCCAAGATCCAGGGCACTCCTACGAGCAGTACTTC	CASSQDPGHSYEQYF